This TCR beta chain originates from a study of blood T cell repertoires in COVID-19. Study as a whole: Researchers got acute and convalescent COVID-19 samples from the United States, Italy and Spain.

Sequencing used immunoSEQ multiplex PCR; TCRdb keeps in-frame clones, though not all of them. The sample contains about 70,000 clones, more than 65% of which appear only once. This clone was recorded a few times. The germline V gene encodes CDR1 WNHNN and CDR2 SYGVQD (reference sequence). J gave up 3 bases and V 9 bases, and 9 bases lay outside the gene matches. The length of the CDR3 is 14 residues. V and J are TRBV10-1 and TRBJ1-1; 8 nucleotides line up with TRBD1. This clonotype was sampled from a woman older than 75 with active or convalescent COVID-19. Sequencing was performed on peripheral blood. The CDR3 region has the DNA TGCGCCAGTTCCCAGACAGGGGCGTACACTGAAGCTTTCTTT. Translated, it gives CASSQTGAYTEAFF.